This T cell receptor beta chain emerged from a study of OX40 agonist ivuxolimab in advanced cancers. In the study overall: The patients got ivuxolimab, which is an agonistic anti-OX40 (CD134) antibody. Points from the study as a whole: In general, CD8+ T cells held more expanded clones than CD4+ did, on average. Researchers did not establish what antigens the expanded peripheral T cells target.

Autoimmune disease history or systemic immunosuppression was exclusionary. In regard to this clone: Its antigen is still unknown.

V was pared by 0 bases and J by 5 bases, with 2 bases between. Germline loops: CDR1 MNHNY, CDR2 SVGAGI (reference sequence). The CDR3 loop spans 12 amino acids. The data were produced by immunoSEQ multiplex PCR, yet TCRdb's version contains in-frame clones alone and is incomplete. The sample yields roughly 17,000 clones, approximately 83% seen once. The chain uses TRBV6-6 and TRBJ2-1, with D hard to call. The specimen comprised CD4+ or CD8+ T cells sorted from blood, sampled in a trial of the OX40 agonist ivuxolimab. This receptor was taken from an adult with an advanced solid tumor such as melanoma, head and neck, liver or kidney cancer. The CDR3 spells CASSYSNNEQFF. In DNA, the CDR3 is TGTGCCAGCAGTTACTCGAACAATGAGCAGTTCTTC.